This TCR beta chain was captured in a study of PD-L1 blockade in urothelial cancer. This CDR3 comprises 16 residues. Germline V CDR1 and CDR2: GTSNPN, SVGIG (reference sequence). V lost 5 bases, J lost 0 bases, and 17 bases lay in between. Profiled with immunoSEQ multiplex PCR; TCRdb holds only in-frame clones, not every one. The sample records about 71,000 clones, about 89% being singletons. V is TRBV30 and J is TRBJ1-3; the D gene is possibly TRBD1 (6 bases). The sequencing here drew on PBMCs, taken around atezolizumab (anti-PD-L1) treatment. The receptor comes from a man aged 60 to 69 with urothelial cancer. This CDR3 is CAWGGRTTNSGNTIYF. The CDR3 bases are TGTGCCTGGGGGGGCAGGACAACCAACTCTGGAAACACCATATATTTT.